The T cell receptor beta chain under discussion was sequenced for a study of a mutant IDH1 vaccine in newly diagnosed glioma. The wider study: Treated patients, averaging 40.4 years, were roughly 62% male and about 40% female. It was radiotherapy, temozolomide, or both that patients received previously, with most receiving both. Study observations and caveats: Apparently unrelated to pseudoprogression were changes in the top peripheral T cell clonotypes.

Regarding this clone: Its matching antigen is unknown.

Time point noted: baseline, week 1 (first vaccination visit). Treatment reported: pre-vaccination baseline after standard-of-care therapy. Donor diagnoses consisted of new WHO grade 3 or 4 IDH1-mutant, ATRX-lost astrocytomas. This table comes from immunoSEQ multiplex PCR, and its TCRdb copy is limited to in-frame clones, with some not included. The sample includes tens of thousands of clones, approximately 80% of them seen just once. Germline CDR1 SNHLY, CDR2 FYNNEI. This CDR3 is built from 12 residues. The J segment lost 8 bases and the V segment lost 8 bases, leaving 4 bases of the junction unmatched.

The rearrangement links TRBV2 to TRBJ1-2; 11 bases align to TRBD1. The sample in question was PBMCs, obtained from a glioma patient treated with radiotherapy, temozolomide or both. The receptor's source is a man aged 30 to 39 with glioma. The CDR3 sequence: CASGQGARGYTF. DNA for the CDR3: TGTGCCAGCGGACAGGGGGCTAGGGGCTACACCTTC.